This TCR beta chain was obtained from a study of sequential checkpoint blockade in melanoma. Study-wide background: First-line arms were nivolumab then ipilimumab, or the reverse, randomized 1:1. After both sequences, patients received maintenance nivolumab.

As for treatment: randomized to nivolumab then ipilimumab (arm A) or the reverse (arm B). No patient had prior DNA-damaging chemotherapy. PBMC sorting kept live CD3+CD8+ cells without CD19 or CD56. Method: immunoSEQ multiplex PCR; TCRdb's copy keeps in-frame clones and lacks some. The table has about 10,000 clones, around 73% seen once. Germline CDR1 is SGHVS and CDR2 is FNYEAQ. The CDR3 sequence is 16 residues long. V lost 5 bases and J lost 2; bases outside the gene matches: 6. The V call is TRBV7-6, the J call TRBJ1-1; 12 nucleotides match TRBD1. The TCR originated in a human donor with melanoma. The material was CD8+ T cells sorted from blood (inferred from file names), obtained from a patient given nivolumab and ipilimumab in sequence. CDR3 sequence reads: CASSARDRGLNTEAFF. CDR3 bases: TGTGCCAGCAGCGCGCGGGACAGGGGGCTTAACACTGAAGCTTTCTTT.